Following are 8 T cell receptor beta chains from one sample sequenced in a study of blood T cells in healthy people across ages. Primers used in a second PCR of roughly 7 to 12 cycles were a sample-barcoded 5' primer and a J-beta primer mix. Using its own MiXCR run on the 5' RACE reads, TCRdb lists one record per CDR3 protein. The sample consists of around 900,000 distinct CDR3 sequences, 29% of them appearing once. Specimen: blood. These receptors all stem from a woman aged 80 or over in good health.

There are many counts of this clonotype. Germline is not matched at one junction end, which may reflect a read error. V gene TRBV14 combines with J gene TRBJ2-1; 9 bases fit TRBD1. The CDR3 extends over 16 amino acids. Looked up from germline, CDR1 is SGHDN and CDR2 is FVKESK. In nucleotides, the CDR3 is TGTGCCAGCAGCCAAGACCCCGGGACAGGGTACAGTGAGCAGTTCTTC. The encoded protein is CASSQDPGTGYSEQFF.

This clonotype has at least ten counts. The rearrangement joins TRBV20-1 to TRBJ2-5; D is possibly TRBD1 (6 bases). V lost 2 bases and J 4 bases, leaving 17 bases between the germline ends. Germline V lookup: CDR1 DFQATT, CDR2 SNEGSKA (reference sequence). This CDR3 is built from 15 residues. This CDR3 is CSARLPGAGVETQYF. The CDR3 DNA is TGCAGTGCTAGACTCCCAGGGGCCGGGGTAGAGACCCAGTACTTC.

This clonotype was seen many times. This chain joins TRBV7-2 and TRBJ2-5; 10 nucleotides align to TRBD2. V shed 2 bases, J shed 2 bases, and the junction held 2 bases outside the gene matches. Per the germline V gene, CDR1 is SGHTA and CDR2 is FQGNSA. The CDR3 covers 15 residues. CDR3 sequence reads: CASSLLSGGQETQYF. The DNA for the CDR3 is TGTGCCAGCAGCTTACTTAGCGGGGGGCAAGAGACCCAGTACTTC.

The gene calls are TRBV29-1 and TRBJ2-4; 10 nucleotides line up with TRBD2. The J call is uncertain, as TRBJ2-5 better fits the DNA end. CDR1 and CDR2 from the germline V gene are SQVTM and ANQGSEA. The CDR3 consists of 13 residues. The CDR3 nucleotides are TGCAGCGCTAGCGGGAGATATGTAGAGACCCAGTACTTC. It encodes CSASGRYVETQYF.

The chain has TRBV27 and TRBJ2-7, with D possibly matching TRBD2 (5 bases). The J call may be wrong; the DNA end is better matched by TRBJ2-5. This CDR3 spans 17 amino acids. Looked up from germline, CDR1 is MNHEY and CDR2 is SMNVEV (reference sequence). CDR3 residues: CASSLSTVRVGKETQYF. DNA for the CDR3: TGTGCCAGCAGTTTATCCACAGTGCGGGTTGGAAAGGAGACCCAGTACTTC.

This clonotype was counted only a few times. The chain uses TRBV20-1 and TRBJ1-6, with D possibly matching TRBD1 (6 bases). Germline V gene lookup returns CDR1 DFQATT and CDR2 SNEGSKA (reference sequence). V lost 5 bases to trimming and J lost 7 bases, with 21 bases between them. This CDR3 is 16 amino acids long. The CDR3 reads CSALDRIWTQNSPLHF. The CDR3 coding sequence is TGCAGTGCTTTAGACAGGATCTGGACCCAAAATTCACCCCTCCACTTT.

Note on this clonotype: A much larger clone sits a single nucleotide away, making a read error possible. The gene calls are TRBV6-5 and TRBJ2-1; 9 nucleotides line up with TRBD1. The tail of the sequence fits TRBJ2-7 better, so the J call may be wrong. This CDR3 comprises 15 residues. Germline CDR1 reads MNHEY; CDR2 reads SVGAGI. The CDR3 sequence is CASQPTGGAYNEQYF. For the CDR3, the DNA is TGTGCCAGCCAGCCCACAGGGGGCGCCTACAATGAGCAGTACTTC.

In its sample, this clonotype was seen a few times. A read error is possible here, since a much larger clone lies one base away. The chain has TRBV6-2 or TRBV6-3 and TRBJ2-5, with 7 positions matching TRBD1. The junction had 9 bases not matched to a gene; V was cut back by 6 bases and J by 5 bases. The CDR3 spans 14 residues. The germline gives CDR1 MNHEY, CDR2 SVGEGT. CDR3 in amino acids: CASRYHTGDETQYF. The CDR3 DNA is TGTGCCAGCAGGTACCACACAGGGGATGAGACCCAGTACTTC.